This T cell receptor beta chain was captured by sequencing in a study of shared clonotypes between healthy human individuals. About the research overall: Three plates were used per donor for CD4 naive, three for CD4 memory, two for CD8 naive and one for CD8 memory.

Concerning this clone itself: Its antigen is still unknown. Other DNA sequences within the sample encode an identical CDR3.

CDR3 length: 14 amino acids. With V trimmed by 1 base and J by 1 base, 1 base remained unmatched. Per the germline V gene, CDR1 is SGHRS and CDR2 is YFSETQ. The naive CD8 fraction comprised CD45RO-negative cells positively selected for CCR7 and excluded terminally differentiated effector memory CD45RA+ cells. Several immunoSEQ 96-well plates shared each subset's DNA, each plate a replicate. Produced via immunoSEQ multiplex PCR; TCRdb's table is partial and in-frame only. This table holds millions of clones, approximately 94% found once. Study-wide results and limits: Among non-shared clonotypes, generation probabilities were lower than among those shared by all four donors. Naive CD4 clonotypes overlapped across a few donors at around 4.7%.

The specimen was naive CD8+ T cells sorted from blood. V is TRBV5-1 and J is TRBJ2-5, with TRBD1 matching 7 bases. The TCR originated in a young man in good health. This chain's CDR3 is CASSLRGPQETQYF. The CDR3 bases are TGCGCCAGCAGCTTGAGGGGGCCCCAAGAGACCCAGTACTTC. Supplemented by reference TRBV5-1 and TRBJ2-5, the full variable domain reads KAGVTQTPRYLIKTRGQQVTLSCSPISGHRSVSWYQQTPGQGLQFLFEYFSETQRNKGNFPGRFSGRQFSNSRSEMNVSTLELGDSALYLCASSLRGPQETQYFGPGTRLLVL.